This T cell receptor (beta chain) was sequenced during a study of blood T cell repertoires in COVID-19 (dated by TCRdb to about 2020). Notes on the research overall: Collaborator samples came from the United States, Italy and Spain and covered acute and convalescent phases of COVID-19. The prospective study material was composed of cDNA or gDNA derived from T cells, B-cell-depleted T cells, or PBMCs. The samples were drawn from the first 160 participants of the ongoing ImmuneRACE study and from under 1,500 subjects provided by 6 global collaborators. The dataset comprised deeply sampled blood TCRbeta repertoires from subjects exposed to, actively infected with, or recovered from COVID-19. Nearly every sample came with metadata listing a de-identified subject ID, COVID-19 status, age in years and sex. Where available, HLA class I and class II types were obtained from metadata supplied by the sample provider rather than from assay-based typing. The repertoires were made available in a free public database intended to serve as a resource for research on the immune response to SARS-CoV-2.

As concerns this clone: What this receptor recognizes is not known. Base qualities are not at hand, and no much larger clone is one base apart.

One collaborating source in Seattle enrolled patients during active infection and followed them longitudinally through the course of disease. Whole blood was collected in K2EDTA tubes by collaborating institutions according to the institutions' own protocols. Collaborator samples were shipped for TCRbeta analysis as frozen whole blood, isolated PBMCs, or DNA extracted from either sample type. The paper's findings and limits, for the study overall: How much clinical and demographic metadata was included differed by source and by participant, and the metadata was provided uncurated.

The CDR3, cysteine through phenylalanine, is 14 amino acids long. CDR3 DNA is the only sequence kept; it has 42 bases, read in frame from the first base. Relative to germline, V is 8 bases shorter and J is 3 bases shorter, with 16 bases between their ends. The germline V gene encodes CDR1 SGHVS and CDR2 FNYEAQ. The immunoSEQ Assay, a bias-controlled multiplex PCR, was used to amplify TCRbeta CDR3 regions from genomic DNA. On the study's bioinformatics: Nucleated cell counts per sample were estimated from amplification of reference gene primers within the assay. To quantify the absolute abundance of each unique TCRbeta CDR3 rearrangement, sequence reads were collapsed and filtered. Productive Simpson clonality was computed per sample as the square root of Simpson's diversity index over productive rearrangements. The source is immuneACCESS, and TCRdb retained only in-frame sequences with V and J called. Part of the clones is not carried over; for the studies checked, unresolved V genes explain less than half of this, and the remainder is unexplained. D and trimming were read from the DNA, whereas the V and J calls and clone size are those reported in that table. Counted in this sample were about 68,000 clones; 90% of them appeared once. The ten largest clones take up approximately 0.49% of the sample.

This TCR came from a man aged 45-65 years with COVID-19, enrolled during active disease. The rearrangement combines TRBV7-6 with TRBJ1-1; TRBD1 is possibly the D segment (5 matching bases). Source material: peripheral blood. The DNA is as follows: TGTGCCAGCCGACGCAACTTAGGGGACACTGAAGCTTTCTTT. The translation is CASRRNLGDTEAFF. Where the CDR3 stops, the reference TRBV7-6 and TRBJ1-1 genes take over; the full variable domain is GAGVSQSPRYKVTKRGQDVALRCDPISGHVSLYWYRQALGQGPEFLTYFNYEAQQDKSGLPNDRFSAERPEGSISTLTIQRTEQRDSAMYRCASRRNLGDTEAFFGQGTRLTVV.